The 15 T cell receptor beta chains given below trace back to one sample, sequenced in a study of blood T cells in healthy people across ages. A second PCR, run for about 7 to 12 cycles, used a sample-barcoded 5' primer plus a J-beta primer mix. TCRdb processed the 5' RACE reads anew with MiXCR; each CDR3 protein has one entry. The table records about 540,000 distinct CDR3 sequences, approximately 25% of them present only once. The same data also contributed to another study, on T cells of mothers and their children.

Sequenced input: blood. The receptors here all came from a boy aged 5-17 years in good health.

This sequence joins TRBV28 and TRBJ2-1, with D perhaps TRBD2 (6 bases). Germline V gene sequence: CDR1 MDHEN, CDR2 SYDVKM. Trimming cost V 6 bases and J 0 bases, with 15 bases left between them. The CDR3 has 16 residues. The CDR3 sequence: CASRGVRRGSYNEQFF. CDR3 in DNA: TGTGCCAGCAGGGGGGTACGGAGGGGCTCCTACAATGAGCAGTTCTTC.

This clonotype appeared a few times. This chain links TRBV4-3 with TRBJ2-3; D might be TRBD1 (5 bases). V was trimmed by 1 base and J by 2 bases, leaving 13 bases between them. Germline V gene lookup returns CDR1 LGHNA and CDR2 YSLEER. CDR3 size: 16 residues. The CDR3 sequence is CASSQVGRAPTDTQYF. CDR3 bases: TGCGCCAGCAGCCAAGTGGGCAGGGCGCCCACAGATACGCAGTATTTT.

The CDR3 protein is CASNPAARRNEQFF. The DNA for the CDR3 is TGTGCCAGCAATCCCGCAGCTCGGCGGAATGAGCAGTTCTTC. J is TRBJ2-1 and V is TRBV7-2; D ambiguous. Germline CDR1 reads SGHTA; CDR2 reads FQGNSA. The CDR3 consists of 14 residues. V lost 7 bases, J lost 7 bases, and 17 bases lay in between.

The chain recombines TRBV20-1 with TRBJ1-2; D uncertain. V lost 0 bases and J 1 base, leaving 9 bases between the germline ends. This CDR3 is 14 amino acids long. The germline V gene has CDR1 DFQATT and CDR2 SNEGSKA (reference sequence). The CDR3: CSARDMGNNYGYTF. Written as DNA, the CDR3 is TGCAGTGCTAGAGACATGGGGAATAACTATGGCTACACCTTC.

The chain couples TRBV2 to TRBJ1-1; D is unclear. The CDR3 contains 11 residues. V was clipped by 6 bases and J by 8 bases, with 10 bases between them. Germline values: CDR1 SNHLY, CDR2 FYNNEI. The CDR3 region is CASSAAPEAFF. CDR3 DNA sequence: TGTGCCAGCAGCGCGGCCCCGGAAGCTTTCTTT.

CDR3: CASSLFGTGGDEQFF. In DNA form, the CDR3 reads TGTGCCAGCAGCTTATTCGGGACAGGGGGTGATGAGCAGTTCTTC. The chain uses TRBV7-6 and TRBJ2-1; 11 nucleotides line up with TRBD1. The CDR3 contains 15 residues. The V and J ends lost 2 bases and 8 bases, in that order; junction bases with no gene match: 5. Germline V gene sequence: CDR1 SGHVS, CDR2 FNYEAQ.

V usage is TRBV7-2 and J usage is TRBJ2-5, with D uncertain. Germline CDR1 reads SGHTA; CDR2 reads FQGNSA. Trimming stripped 3 bases from V and 4 bases from J, with 15 bases between. The CDR3 has 15 residues. CDR3 bases: TGTGCCAGCAGCTTGGCGGTAGCCCTGGGAGAGACCCAGTACTTC. Translation gives CASSLAVALGETQYF.

The gene calls are TRBV3-1 and TRBJ2-2, with D unresolved. Between the trimmed V and J ends, which lost 1 base and 5 bases, there was a span of 11 bases. This CDR3 is 15 amino acids long. Germline CDR1 and CDR2: LGHDT and YNNKEL (reference sequence). In nucleotides, the CDR3 is TGTGCCAGCAGCCAAGCTGCTCTGACTACCGGGGAGCTGTTTTTT. This sequence encodes CASSQAALTTGELFF. The whole variable domain, filled in from reference TRBV3-1 and TRBJ2-2, reads DTAVSQTPKYLVTQMGNDKSIKCEQNLGHDTMYWYKQDSKKFLKIMFSYNNKELIINETVPNRFSPKSPDKAHLNLHINSLELGDSAVYFCASSQAALTTGELFFGEGSRLTVL.

The chain couples TRBV6-6 to TRBJ1-1; TRBD1 matches 9 bases. Germline V gene sequence: CDR1 MNHNY, CDR2 SVGAGI (reference sequence). Trimming removed 5 bases from V and 4 bases from J; junction bases left unmatched: 11. The CDR3 runs 16 residues. As DNA, the CDR3 is TGTGCCAGCAGTACTCGACAGGGGGGGCTAGGCACTGAAGCTTTCTTT. Protein product: CASSTRQGGLGTEAFF.

This chain connects TRBV29-1 to TRBJ2-5; TRBD2 matches 8 bases. TRBJ2-1 matches the DNA end more closely, so the J call is doubtful. The CDR3 covers 12 residues. Germline V gene lookup returns CDR1 SQVTM and CDR2 ANQGSEA. CDR3 region: CSSSGGGNEQFF. The CDR3 region has the DNA TGCAGTTCCAGCGGGGGAGGCAATGAGCAGTTCTTC.

The chain couples TRBV24-1 to TRBJ2-5; D is unresolved. The germline CDR1 and CDR2 sequences are KGHDR and SFDVKD. CDR3 length: 13 amino acids. The V gene lost 2 bases and the J gene lost 1 base, with 4 bases spanning the gap. CDR3 coding DNA: TGTGCCACCAGTGATTACTTCCAAGAGACCCAGTACTTC. Translation: CATSDYFQETQYF.

The chain couples TRBV5-4 to TRBJ2-5; TRBD1 matches at 8 bases. From germline, CDR1 is SGHNT and CDR2 YYREEE (reference sequence). This CDR3 is built from 17 residues. With V trimmed by 4 bases and J by 3 bases, 14 bases remained unmatched. In DNA, the CDR3 is TGTGCCAGCAGCCTCAAGCCAGGGGGCGCTTTTAAAGAGACCCAGTACTTC. It translates to CASSLKPGGAFKETQYF.

This clonotype was observed a handful of times. The rearrangement links TRBV29-1 to TRBJ1-2, with 7 positions matching TRBD1. Germline lookup yields CDR1 SQVTM and CDR2 ANQGSEA. CDR3 length equals 11 residues. The V segment lost 7 bases and the J segment 8 bases; nucleotides outside the gene matches: 7. The CDR3 coding sequence is TGCAGCGCGCGACAGGGCCCCGGCTACACCTTC. This encodes CSARQGPGYTF.

This clonotype was counted many times. The chain is built from TRBV5-1 and TRBJ1-4; D uncertain. The V gene lost 3 bases and the J gene lost 3 bases, with 9 bases spanning the gap. The V gene's germline CDR1 is SGHRS and CDR2 YFSETQ. The CDR3 runs to 14 residues. This CDR3 reads CASSSGRANEKLFF. The CDR3 DNA sequence: TGCGCCAGCAGCTCAGGACGGGCTAATGAAAAACTGTTTTTT.

This clonotype was counted only a few times. This chain joins TRBV28 and TRBJ2-7; 9 bases agree with TRBD2. CDR1 is MDHEN and CDR2 is SYDVKM in the germline V gene. The V gene end was trimmed by 7 bases and the J gene end by 6 bases; junction bases not matched to a gene: 13. CDR3 size: 15 residues. This chain's CDR3 is CASMAGGQAYGEQYF. CDR3 nucleotides: TGTGCCAGCATGGCGGGAGGGCAGGCTTATGGCGAGCAGTACTTC.